This passage covers 26 T cell receptor beta chains from one sample sequenced in a study of early T cells in non-severe SARS-CoV-2 infection. Via MiXCR, TCRdb re-called the 5' RACE reads, giving one row per CDR3 protein. This sample has 98,000 or so distinct CDR3 sequences; about 12% occur once, and the top ten carry 4.4%. Source: whole blood, taken at baseline. The receptor set was obtained from an adult who was a healthcare worker with PCR-confirmed SARS-CoV-2 infection or an uninfected control (not recorded which).

The chain joins TRBV12-3 or TRBV12-4 to TRBJ2-1; D ambiguous. The V end was cut by 8 bases, the J end by 0 bases, with 8 bases between. The CDR3 is 13 amino acids. The CDR3 protein is CASFESSYNEQFF. As DNA, the CDR3 is TGTGCCAGCTTCGAGAGCTCCTACAATGAGCAGTTCTTC.

The table lists this clonotype with a few counts. This rearrangement joins TRBV27 to TRBJ2-3, with 10 bases lining up with TRBD1. CDR1 and CDR2 from the germline V gene are MNHEY and SMNVEV (reference sequence). The CDR3 covers 16 residues. J was trimmed by 1 base and V by 1 base; bases with no gene match: 2. The CDR3 is CASSLLGTGGTDTQYF. For the CDR3, the DNA is TGTGCCAGCAGTTTATTGGGGACAGGGGGCACAGATACGCAGTATTTT.

The sample holds a few counts of this clonotype. V usage is TRBV20-1 and J usage is TRBJ2-1; 13 bases are a match to TRBD2. In germline, CDR1 is DFQATT, CDR2 SNEGSKA (reference sequence). The CDR3 extends over 12 amino acids. DNA of the CDR3: TGCAGCGGACTAGCGGGAGTTGGTGAGCAGTTCTTC. Its translation: CSGLAGVGEQFF.

The chain has TRBV29-1 and TRBJ1-2, with TRBD1 matching 7 bases. The J segment lost 6 bases and the V segment lost 7 bases, leaving 11 bases of the junction unmatched. Germline V lookup: CDR1 SQVTM, CDR2 ANQGSEA. The CDR3 covers 13 residues. The CDR3 region is CSGQQGIGDGYTF. In DNA form, the CDR3 reads TGCAGCGGGCAACAGGGGATAGGGGATGGCTACACCTTC.

This clonotype has only a few counts. The chain has TRBV7-8 and TRBJ2-1, with 7 nucleotides matching TRBD2. Germline CDR1 SGHVS, CDR2 FQNEAQ. The length of the CDR3 is 16 residues. J lost 0 bases, V lost 5 bases, and 7 bases had no gene match. Here the CDR3 DNA reads TGTGCCAGCAGCGAACTAACGGGGGGCTCCTACAATGAGCAGTTCTTC. As protein: CASSELTGGSYNEQFF.

There are a few counts of this clonotype. The chain couples TRBV12-5 to TRBJ1-6; 11 bases align to TRBD1. The germline gives CDR1 LGHNT, CDR2 FRNRAP. The CDR3 totals 15 residues. Germline trimming cut 3 bases from V and 8 bases from J; bases unmatched to any gene: 3. Here the CDR3 reads CASGLGTGGHSPLHF. Here the CDR3 DNA reads TGTGCTAGTGGTTTAGGGACAGGGGGTCATTCACCCCTCCACTTT.

This clonotype occurred a few times. The chain carries TRBV7-2 and TRBJ2-5, with 9 bases lining up with TRBD2. The germline CDR1 and CDR2 sequences are SGHTA and FQGNSA. There are 15 residues in the CDR3. V lost 7 bases and J lost 1; bases outside the gene matches: 7. The CDR3 protein is CASKHRAGGQETQYF. DNA for the CDR3: TGTGCCAGCAAACACCGAGCGGGAGGCCAAGAGACCCAGTACTTC.

At least ten counts were recorded for this clonotype. The DNA for the CDR3 is TGTGCCAGCAGCCAAAAGGGTACCGGCTATGGCTACACCTTC. Amino acids: CASSQKGTGYGYTF. The V gene is TRBV3-1, the J gene TRBJ1-2; D gene uncertain. Germline CDR1 is LGHDT and CDR2 is YNNKEL (reference sequence). V shed 2 bases and J shed 4 bases, with 11 bases lying between them. The CDR3 runs 14 residues.

This clonotype came up a few times. The chain carries TRBV5-6 and TRBJ1-5, with 7 nucleotides matching TRBD1. This CDR3 region has 13 residues. V trimming: 4 bases; J trimming: 9 bases; junction bases outside the gene matches: 7. Germline V gene lookup returns CDR1 SGHDT and CDR2 YYEEEE. CDR3 nucleotide sequence: TGTGCCAGCAGCAGACAGGGTCTACGGCCCCAGCATTTT. It encodes CASSRQGLRPQHF.

This clonotype was counted between two and nine times. The CDR3 coding sequence is TGTGCCAGCAGCTTGGGGTTACACACAGATACGCAGTATTTT. Translated: CASSLGLHTDTQYF. The rearrangement uses TRBV7-9 and TRBJ2-3; unclear D gene. CDR1 and CDR2 from the germline V gene are SEHNR and FQNEAQ (reference sequence). This CDR3 comprises 14 residues. V lost 3 bases to trimming and J lost 2 bases, with 9 bases between them.

This clonotype has only a few counts. This chain joins TRBV30 and TRBJ2-7; tentatively, D is TRBD2 (6 bases). The V end lost 3 bases, the J end lost 3 bases, and 18 bases lay between the germline ends. Germline lookup yields CDR1 GTSNPN and CDR2 SVGIG (reference sequence). This CDR3 has 15 residues. The chain's CDR3 is CAWRGGPLRSYEQYF. The CDR3 DNA is TGTGCCTGGAGGGGGGGACCGCTCCGTAGCTACGAGCAGTACTTC.

This clonotype has only a few counts. The CDR3 sequence is CASSLPPYEQYF. CDR3 DNA sequence: TGTGCCAGCAGCTTACCCCCCTACGAGCAGTACTTC. The chain has TRBV7-2 and TRBJ2-7; D gene uncertain. Germline CDR1 reads SGHTA; CDR2 reads FQGNSA. V was shortened by 2 bases and J by 2 bases, with 4 bases between the two germline ends. This CDR3 is built from 12 residues.

As for this clonotype: The CDR3 does not end in the conserved phenylalanine or tryptophan, so this is likely a read error. The V gene is TRBV6-2 or TRBV6-3, the J gene TRBJ1-5, with D perhaps matching TRBD1 (6 bases). The CDR3 is made up of 19 amino acids. The germline V and J ends were trimmed by 3 bases and 2 bases, with 23 bases remaining between them. Germline values: CDR1 MNHEY, CDR2 SVGEGT. CDR3 sequence reads: CASSYILRQAGIGNQPQHL. CDR3 nucleotide sequence: TGTGCCAGCAGTTATATACTACGACAGGCGGGGATTGGCAATCAGCCCCAGCATTTG.

This clonotype has a handful of counts. This chain uses TRBV7-8 with TRBJ2-4; 9 bases are a match to TRBD1. Germline lookup yields CDR1 SGHVS and CDR2 FQNEAQ. The CDR3 loop spans 16 amino acids. V lost 1 base to trimming and J lost 1 base; unmatched junction nucleotides: 2. The CDR3 here is CASSLEQGAAKNIQYF. The CDR3, as DNA: TGTGCCAGCAGCTTAGAACAGGGGGCGGCCAAAAACATTCAGTACTTC. The full variable domain, completed using reference TRBV7-8 and TRBJ2-4, is GAGVSQSPRYKVAKRGQDVALRCDPISGHVSLFWYQQALGQGPEFLTYFQNEAQLDKSGLPSDRFFAERPEGSVSTLKIQRTQQEDSAVYLCASSLEQGAAKNIQYFGAGTRLSVL.

This chain connects TRBV30 to TRBJ1-2, with D possibly matching TRBD1 (5 bases). CDR1 GTSNPN and CDR2 SVGIG come from the germline V gene (reference sequence). CDR3 length: 12 residues. V lost 1 base to trimming and J lost 3 bases, with 6 bases between them. As DNA, the CDR3 is TGTGCCTGGAGTGCAGGGCACTATGGCTACACCTTC. This translates into CAWSAGHYGYTF.

This clonotype was detected a few times. The CDR3, as DNA: TGTGCCATCAGTGAGACTTACAGGGGGCGGAACTATGGCTACACCTTC. Residues: CAISETYRGRNYGYTF. The chain carries TRBV10-3 and TRBJ1-2; 9 bases map to TRBD1. CDR3 length: 16 residues. V shed 2 bases, J shed 2 bases, and the junction held 6 bases outside the gene matches. Germline V gene data show CDR1 as ENHRY and CDR2 as SYGVKD.

This clonotype has at least ten counts. V gene TRBV10-3 combines with J gene TRBJ2-1; D ambiguous. V was shortened by 11 bases and J by 3 bases, with 8 bases between the two germline ends. The V gene's germline CDR1 is ENHRY and CDR2 SYGVKD. The CDR3 is 11 amino acids. CDR3 nucleotides: TGTGCCTCTCAGTTCTACAATGAGCAGTTCTTC. The encoded protein is CASQFYNEQFF.

V and J are TRBV18 and TRBJ2-5; D uncertain. Trimming left V 3 bases short and J 2 bases short, with 7 bases between. The CDR3 runs to 13 residues. Germline CDR1 and CDR2: KGHSH and LQKENI. The CDR3 sequence is CASSPASQETQYF. CDR3 in DNA: TGTGCCAGCTCACCCGCCTCTCAAGAGACCCAGTACTTC.

The chain combines TRBV18 with TRBJ1-2; no firm D call. Germline CDR1 and CDR2: KGHSH and LQKENI. V was clipped by 6 bases and J by 4 bases, with 12 bases between them. This CDR3 region has 13 residues. The CDR3 region is CASSPDASYGYTF. Here the CDR3 DNA reads TGTGCCAGCTCCCCAGATGCGAGCTATGGCTACACCTTC.

This clonotype was picked up a small number of times. This chain connects TRBV29-1 to TRBJ2-2, with 9 bases identical to TRBD2. V lost 3 bases and J lost 5; bases outside the gene matches: 4. Germline CDR1 SQVTM, CDR2 ANQGSEA. The CDR3 length is 14 residues. DNA for the CDR3: TGCAGCGTTGATAGCGGGAGACCTACCGGGGAGCTGTTTTTT. Its protein product is CSVDSGRPTGELFF.

This clonotype has just a few counts. The genes are TRBV2 and TRBJ1-4, with a tentative D call TRBD1 (5 bases). The germline V gene encodes CDR1 SNHLY and CDR2 FYNNEI. The CDR3 sequence is 15 residues long. V lost 8 bases, J lost 3 bases, and 16 bases lay in between. CDR3 residues: CASQPGGGSNEKLFF. CDR3 DNA: TGTGCCAGCCAGCCCGGTGGGGGGTCTAATGAAAAACTGTTTTTT.

The rearrangement links TRBV15 to TRBJ1-2, with TRBD1 matching over 7 bases. Germline V gene sequence: CDR1 LNHNV, CDR2 YYDKDF (reference sequence). V gave up 3 bases and J gave up 7 bases; unmatched junction bases: 11. This CDR3 is 15 amino acids long. CDR3 residues: CATSRRPDRPGGYTF. In DNA form, the CDR3 reads TGTGCCACCAGCAGGCGCCCGGACAGGCCTGGTGGCTACACCTTC.

The J gene is TRBJ1-2, the V gene TRBV12-3 or TRBV12-4, with a possible D match to TRBD1 (6 bases). V was cut by 8 bases and J by 4 bases, with 23 bases left in between. CDR3 length: 16 amino acids. The CDR3 DNA sequence: TGTGCCAGCTGTCGTGCCCGGACAGCGGGAGCCTATGGCTACACCTTC. Protein: CASCRARTAGAYGYTF.

This clonotype was seen a few times. Its ends do not fully match the called genes, so a read error is possible. The rearrangement links TRBV7-6 to TRBJ2-2; D unresolved. Germline V gene data show CDR1 as SGHVS and CDR2 as FNYEAQ. CDR3 length: 15 residues. CDR3 region: CAISPRNGLTGELFF. DNA for the CDR3: TGTGCCATCAGCCCCCGGAATGGGCTCACCGGGGAGCTGTTTTTT.

The sample holds a few counts of this clonotype. The rearrangement joins TRBV5-1 to TRBJ2-1, with a tentative D call TRBD2 (6 bases). The ends were cut back, 5 bases at V and 8 bases at J, with 20 bases in the middle. This CDR3 comprises 15 residues. Germline V CDR1 and CDR2: SGHRS, YFSETQ. CDR3 nucleotide sequence: TGCGCCAGCAGAACGGGGGTAGCATTGGCGGATGAGCAGTTCTTC. Its protein product is CASRTGVALADEQFF.

This chain uses TRBV2 with TRBJ2-1; D possibly corresponds to TRBD2 (5 bases). Germline values: CDR1 SNHLY, CDR2 FYNNEI. Trimming removed 4 bases at V and 9 bases at J, with 10 bases between. The CDR3 totals 12 residues. The CDR3 sequence: CASSVPGSEQFF. The CDR3 nucleotides read TGTGCCAGCAGTGTCCCGGGGTCTGAGCAGTTCTTC.